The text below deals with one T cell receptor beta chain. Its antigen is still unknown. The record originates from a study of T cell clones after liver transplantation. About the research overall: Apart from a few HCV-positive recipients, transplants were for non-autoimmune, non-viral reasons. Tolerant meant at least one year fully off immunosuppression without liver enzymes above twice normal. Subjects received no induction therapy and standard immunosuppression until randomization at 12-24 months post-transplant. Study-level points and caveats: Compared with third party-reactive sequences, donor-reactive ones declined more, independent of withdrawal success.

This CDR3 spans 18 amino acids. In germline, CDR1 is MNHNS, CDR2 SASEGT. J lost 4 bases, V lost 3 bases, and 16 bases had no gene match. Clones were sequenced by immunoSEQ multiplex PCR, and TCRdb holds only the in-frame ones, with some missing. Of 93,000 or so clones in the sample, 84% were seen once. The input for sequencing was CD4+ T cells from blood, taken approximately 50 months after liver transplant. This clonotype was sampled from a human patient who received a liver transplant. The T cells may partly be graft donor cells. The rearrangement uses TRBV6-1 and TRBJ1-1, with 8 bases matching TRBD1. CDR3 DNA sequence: TGTGCCAGCAGTGATCTTACAGGGGGGACTCTCCGCGGCACTGAAGCTTTCTTT. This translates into CASSDLTGGTLRGTEAFF.